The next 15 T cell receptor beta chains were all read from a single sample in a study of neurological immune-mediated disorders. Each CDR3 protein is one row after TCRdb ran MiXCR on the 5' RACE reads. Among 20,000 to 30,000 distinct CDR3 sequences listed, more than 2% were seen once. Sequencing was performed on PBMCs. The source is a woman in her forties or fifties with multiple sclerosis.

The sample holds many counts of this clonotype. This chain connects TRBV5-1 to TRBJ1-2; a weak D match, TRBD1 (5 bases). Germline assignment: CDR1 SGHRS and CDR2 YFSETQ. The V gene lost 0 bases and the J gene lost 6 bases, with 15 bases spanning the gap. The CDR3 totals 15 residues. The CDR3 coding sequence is TGCGCCAGCAGCTTGGCCCAACAGGTCCAGGATGGCTACACCTTC. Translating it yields CASSLAQQVQDGYTF.

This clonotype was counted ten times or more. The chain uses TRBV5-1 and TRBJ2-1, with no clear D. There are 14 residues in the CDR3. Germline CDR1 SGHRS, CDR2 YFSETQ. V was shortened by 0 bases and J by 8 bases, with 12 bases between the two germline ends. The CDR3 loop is CASSLGGTVDEQFF. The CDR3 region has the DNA TGCGCCAGCAGCTTGGGCGGCACAGTCGATGAGCAGTTCTTC. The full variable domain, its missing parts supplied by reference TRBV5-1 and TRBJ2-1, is KAGVTQTPRYLIKTRGQQVTLSCSPISGHRSVSWYQQTPGQGLQFLFEYFSETQRNKGNFPGRFSGRQFSNSRSEMNVSTLELGDSALYLCASSLGGTVDEQFFGPGTRLTVL.

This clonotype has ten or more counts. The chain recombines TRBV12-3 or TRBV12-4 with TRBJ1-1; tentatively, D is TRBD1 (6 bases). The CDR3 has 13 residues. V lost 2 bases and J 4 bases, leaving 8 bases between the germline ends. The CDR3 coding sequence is TGTGCCAGCAGTTTACAGGGGAGCACTGAAGCTTTCTTT. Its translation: CASSLQGSTEAFF.

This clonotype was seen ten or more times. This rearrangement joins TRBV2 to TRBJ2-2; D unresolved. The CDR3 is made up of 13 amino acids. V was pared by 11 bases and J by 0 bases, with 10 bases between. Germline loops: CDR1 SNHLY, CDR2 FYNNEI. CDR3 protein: CAGRMANTGELFF. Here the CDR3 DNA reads TGTGCCGGTCGAATGGCGAACACCGGGGAGCTGTTTTTT.

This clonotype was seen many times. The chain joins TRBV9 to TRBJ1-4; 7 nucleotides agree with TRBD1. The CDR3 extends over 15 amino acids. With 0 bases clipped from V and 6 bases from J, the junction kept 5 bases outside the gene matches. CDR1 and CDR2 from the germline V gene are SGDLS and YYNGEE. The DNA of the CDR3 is TGTGCCAGCAGCGTAGGGGGACAGTCCTATGAAAAACTGTTTTTT. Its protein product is CASSVGGQSYEKLFF. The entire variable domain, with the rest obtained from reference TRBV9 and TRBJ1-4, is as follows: DSGVTQTPKHLITATGQRVTLRCSPRSGDLSVYWYQQSLDQGLQFLIQYYNGEERAKGNILERFSAQQFPDLHSELNLSSLELGDSALYFCASSVGGQSYEKLFFGSGTQLSVL.

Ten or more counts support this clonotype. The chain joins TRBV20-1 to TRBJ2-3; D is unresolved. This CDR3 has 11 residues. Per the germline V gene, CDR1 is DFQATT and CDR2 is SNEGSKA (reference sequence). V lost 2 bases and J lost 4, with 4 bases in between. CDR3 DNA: TGCAGTGCTAGATTTCCAGATACGCAGTATTTT. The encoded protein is CSARFPDTQYF.

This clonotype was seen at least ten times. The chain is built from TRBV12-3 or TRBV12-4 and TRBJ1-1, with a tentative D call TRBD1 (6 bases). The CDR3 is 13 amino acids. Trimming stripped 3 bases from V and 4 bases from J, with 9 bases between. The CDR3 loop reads CASSFSGATEAFF. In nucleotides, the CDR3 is TGTGCCAGCAGTTTCTCGGGGGCCACTGAAGCTTTCTTT.

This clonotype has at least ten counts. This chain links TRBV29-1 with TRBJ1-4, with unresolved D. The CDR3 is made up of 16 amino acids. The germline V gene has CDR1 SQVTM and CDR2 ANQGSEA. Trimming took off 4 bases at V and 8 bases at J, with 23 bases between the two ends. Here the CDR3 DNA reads TGCAGCGTTGCAGGAGAGACTGTCCAAGGTGGGGAAAAACTGTTTTTT. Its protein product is CSVAGETVQGGEKLFF.

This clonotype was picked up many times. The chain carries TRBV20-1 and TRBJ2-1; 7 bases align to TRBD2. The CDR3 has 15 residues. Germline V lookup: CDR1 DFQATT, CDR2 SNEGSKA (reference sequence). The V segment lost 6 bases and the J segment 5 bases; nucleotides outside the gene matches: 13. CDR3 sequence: CSARMAGAYNNEQFF. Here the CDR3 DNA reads TGCAGTGCCCGGATGGCGGGAGCGTACAACAATGAGCAGTTCTTC.

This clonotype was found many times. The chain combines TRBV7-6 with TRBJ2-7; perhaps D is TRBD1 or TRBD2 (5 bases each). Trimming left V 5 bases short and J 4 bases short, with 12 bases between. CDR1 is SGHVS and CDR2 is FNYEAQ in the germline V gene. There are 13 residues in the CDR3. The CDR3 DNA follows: TGTGCCAGCAGCCGGGACGGAGGATACGAGCAGTACTTC. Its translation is CASSRDGGYEQYF.

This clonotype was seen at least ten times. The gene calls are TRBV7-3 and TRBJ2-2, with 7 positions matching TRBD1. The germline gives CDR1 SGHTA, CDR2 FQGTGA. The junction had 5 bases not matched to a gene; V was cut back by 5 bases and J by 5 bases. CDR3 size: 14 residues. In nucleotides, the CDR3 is TGTGCCAGCAGCACGAACAGGGGAACCGGGGAGCTGTTTTTT. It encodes CASSTNRGTGELFF.

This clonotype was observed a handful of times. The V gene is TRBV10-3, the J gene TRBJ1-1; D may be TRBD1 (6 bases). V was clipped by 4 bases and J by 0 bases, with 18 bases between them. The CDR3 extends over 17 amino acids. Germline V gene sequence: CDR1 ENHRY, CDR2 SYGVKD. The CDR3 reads CAISAHLQTGVNTEAFF. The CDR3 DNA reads TGTGCCATCAGTGCCCATCTCCAGACAGGAGTGAACACTGAAGCTTTCTTT.

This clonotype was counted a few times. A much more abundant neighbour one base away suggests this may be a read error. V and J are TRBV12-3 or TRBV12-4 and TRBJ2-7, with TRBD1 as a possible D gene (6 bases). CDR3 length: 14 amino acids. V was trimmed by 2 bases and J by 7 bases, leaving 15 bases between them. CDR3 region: CASSLLQGSKEQYF. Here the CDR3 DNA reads TGTGCCAGCAGTTTACTACAGGGTTCCAAAGAGCAGTACTTC.

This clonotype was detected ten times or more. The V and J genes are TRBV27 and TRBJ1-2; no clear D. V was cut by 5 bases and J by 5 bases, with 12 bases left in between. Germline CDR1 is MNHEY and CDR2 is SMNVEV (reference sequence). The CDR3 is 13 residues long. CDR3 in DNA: TGTGCCAGCAGTGGGCCGGGAAAGTATGGCTACACCTTC. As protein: CASSGPGKYGYTF.

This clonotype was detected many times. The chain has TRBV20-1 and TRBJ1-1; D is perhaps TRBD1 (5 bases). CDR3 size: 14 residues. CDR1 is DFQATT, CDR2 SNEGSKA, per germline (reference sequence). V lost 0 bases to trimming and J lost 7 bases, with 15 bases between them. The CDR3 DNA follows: TGCAGTGCTAGAGATTGGGGCGGGTGGAGTGAAGCTTTCTTT. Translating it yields CSARDWGGWSEAFF.